Detailed here is one TCR beta chain. Additional DNA sequences in this sample encode the identical CDR3. Profiling relied on immunoSEQ multiplex PCR, and the TCRdb table lists in-frame clones only, not all of them. Of a few hundred thousand clones in the sample, roughly 90% were seen once. These data originate in a study of blood T cell repertoires in COVID-19. Study overall: PBMCs, B-cell-depleted T cells, or T cells were the source of the cDNA or gDNA that made up the material.

Cohorts were based on clinical histories the participants reported. Cohort 3 donors were reported recovered after two negative PCRs, clearance, or symptom resolution. After removal of 5 bases from V and 6 bases from J, the junction contained 1 base not matched to a gene. The CDR3 covers 13 residues. CDR1 and CDR2 from the germline V gene are LNHDA and SQIVND (reference sequence). The sequenced sample consisted of PBMCs or T cells enriched from blood (not recorded which). This chain links TRBV19 with TRBJ1-5; the match to TRBD1 covers 10 bases. The receptor comes from a man between 35 and 55 years old who had recovered from COVID-19. The CDR3 here is CASSRTGGQPQHF. Written as DNA, the CDR3 is TGTGCCAGTAGTCGGACAGGGGGTCAGCCCCAGCATTTT.